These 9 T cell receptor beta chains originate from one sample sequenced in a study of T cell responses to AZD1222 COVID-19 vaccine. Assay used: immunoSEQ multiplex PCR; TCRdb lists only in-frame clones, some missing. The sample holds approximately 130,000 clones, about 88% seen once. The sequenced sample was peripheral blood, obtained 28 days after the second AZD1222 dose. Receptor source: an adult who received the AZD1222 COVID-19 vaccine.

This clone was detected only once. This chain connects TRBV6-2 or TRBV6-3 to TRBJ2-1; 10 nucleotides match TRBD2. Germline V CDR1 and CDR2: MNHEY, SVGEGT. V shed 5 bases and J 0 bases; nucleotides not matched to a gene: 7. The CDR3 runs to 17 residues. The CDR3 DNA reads TGTGCCAGCAGTCCCTGGAGCGGGGGGGGCTCCTACAATGAGCAGTTCTTC. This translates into CASSPWSGGGSYNEQFF.

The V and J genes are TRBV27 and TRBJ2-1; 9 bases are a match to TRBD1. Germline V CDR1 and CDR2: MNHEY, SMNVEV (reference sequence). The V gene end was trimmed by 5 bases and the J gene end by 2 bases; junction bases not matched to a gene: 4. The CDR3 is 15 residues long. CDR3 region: CASSLWTGAYNEQFF. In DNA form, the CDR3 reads TGTGCCAGCAGTCTATGGACAGGGGCCTACAATGAGCAGTTCTTC.

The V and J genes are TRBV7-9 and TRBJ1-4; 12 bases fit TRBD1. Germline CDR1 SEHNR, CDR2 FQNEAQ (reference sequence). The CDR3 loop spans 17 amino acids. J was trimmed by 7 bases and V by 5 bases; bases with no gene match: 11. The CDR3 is CASSPGRGQGAREKLFF. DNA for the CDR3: TGTGCCAGCAGCCCAGGGAGGGGACAGGGGGCGCGTGAAAAACTGTTTTTT.

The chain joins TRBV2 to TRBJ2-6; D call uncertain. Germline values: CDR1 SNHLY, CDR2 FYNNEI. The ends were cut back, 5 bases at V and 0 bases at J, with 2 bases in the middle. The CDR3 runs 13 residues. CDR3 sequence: CASSSSGANVLTF. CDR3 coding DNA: TGTGCCAGCAGTTCCTCTGGGGCCAACGTCCTGACTTTC.

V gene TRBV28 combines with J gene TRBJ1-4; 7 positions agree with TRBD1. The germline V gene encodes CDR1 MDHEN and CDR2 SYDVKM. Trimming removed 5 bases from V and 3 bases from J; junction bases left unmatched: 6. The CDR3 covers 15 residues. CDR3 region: CASSRQGAANEKLFF. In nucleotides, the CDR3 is TGTGCCAGCAGTCGACAGGGAGCAGCTAATGAAAAACTGTTTTTT.

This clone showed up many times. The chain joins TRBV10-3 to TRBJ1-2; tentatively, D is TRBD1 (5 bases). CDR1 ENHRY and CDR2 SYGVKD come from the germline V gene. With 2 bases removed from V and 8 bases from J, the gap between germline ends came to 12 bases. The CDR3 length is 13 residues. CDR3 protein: CAISERQGDGYTF. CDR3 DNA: TGTGCCATCAGTGAGCGGCAGGGCGACGGCTACACCTTC.

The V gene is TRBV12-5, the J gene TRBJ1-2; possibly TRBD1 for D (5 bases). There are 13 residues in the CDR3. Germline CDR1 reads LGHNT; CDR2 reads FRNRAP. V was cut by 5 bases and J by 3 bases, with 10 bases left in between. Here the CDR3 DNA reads TGTGCTAGTGGTACCCAGACAGACTATGGCTACACCTTC. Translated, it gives CASGTQTDYGYTF. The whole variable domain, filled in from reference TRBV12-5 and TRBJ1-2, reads DARVTQTPRHKVTEMGQEVTMRCQPILGHNTVFWYRQTMMQGLELLAYFRNRAPLDDSGMPKDRFSAEMPDATLATLKIQPSEPRDSAVYFCASGTQTDYGYTFGSGTRLTVV.

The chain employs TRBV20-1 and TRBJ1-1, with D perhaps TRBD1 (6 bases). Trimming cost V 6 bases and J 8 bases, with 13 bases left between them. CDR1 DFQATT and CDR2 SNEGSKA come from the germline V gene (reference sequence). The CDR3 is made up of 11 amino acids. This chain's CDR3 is CSAYPGHEAFF. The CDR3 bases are TGCAGTGCCTACCCGGGACACGAAGCTTTCTTT.

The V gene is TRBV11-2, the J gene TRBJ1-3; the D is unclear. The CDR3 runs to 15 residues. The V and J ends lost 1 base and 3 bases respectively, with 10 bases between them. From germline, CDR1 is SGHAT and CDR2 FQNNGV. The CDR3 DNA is TGTGCCAGCAGCTTAGGGGATATTCATGGAAACACCATATATTTT. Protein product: CASSLGDIHGNTIYF.